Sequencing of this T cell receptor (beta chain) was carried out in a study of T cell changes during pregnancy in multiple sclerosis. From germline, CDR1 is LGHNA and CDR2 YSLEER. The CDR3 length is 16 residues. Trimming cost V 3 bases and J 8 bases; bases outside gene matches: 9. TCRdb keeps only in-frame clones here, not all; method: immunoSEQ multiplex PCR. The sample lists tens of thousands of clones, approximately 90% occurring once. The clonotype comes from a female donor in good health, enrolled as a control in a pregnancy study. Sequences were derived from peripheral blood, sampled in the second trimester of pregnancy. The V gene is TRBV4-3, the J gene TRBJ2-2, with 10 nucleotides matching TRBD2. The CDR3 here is CASSQGAGGLVGELFF. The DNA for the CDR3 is TGCGCCAGCAGCCAGGGAGCGGGGGGGCTAGTAGGGGAGCTGTTTTTT.